This TCR beta chain was observed in a study of cytomegalovirus exposure and HLA in healthy donors. About the study: One earlier analysis, a look at approximately 190 million T cells, found about 110 million unique TCR beta sequences.

This clone was seen a handful of times. Its antigen remains unidentified. CDR3 size: 17 residues. The V gene's germline CDR1 is SGHAT and CDR2 FQNNGV. V lost 1 base to trimming and J lost 8 bases; unmatched junction nucleotides: 12. There were likely unrecorded immune exposures, though donors were nominally healthy when sampled. PCR used 60 Vbeta primers and 13 Jbeta primers. Only in-frame clones appear in the TCRdb table, and some are missing; sequencing was by immunoSEQ multiplex PCR. The sample shows about 150,000 clones, 60% to 75% of them seen only once. Points from the study as a whole: Owing to their indistinguishability, certain V segments, notably TRBV6-2 and TRBV6-3, were excluded. For presence/absence analyses, sequencing depth was assumed to be roughly uniform across donors.

V gene TRBV11-2 combines with J gene TRBJ2-1, with 9 positions matching TRBD2. This TCR was sampled from a young man in good health and CMV-seronegative. The sample taken for sequencing was PBMCs. As DNA, the CDR3 is TGTGCCAGCAGCTTAGGTCAGCTGGCGGGGGGGCGAGATGAGCAGTTCTTC. Protein sequence: CASSLGQLAGGRDEQFF.